A selection of T cell receptor beta chains follows, all from one sample in a study of CD8 T cells in ankylosing spondylitis. One entry per CDR3 protein, called by TCRdb with MiXCR from the 5' RACE reads. This table holds approximately 100,000 distinct CDR3 sequences, nearly 25% found once. The sequenced material came from synovial fluid, either unsorted or a sorted T cell fraction (not recorded which). Receptors originate from a male donor with ankylosing spondylitis. CDR3s include the opening cysteine and the closing phenylalanine or tryptophan. The order of the fields is J gene, D gene, V gene, clone size, CDR3 DNA, CDR3 protein. The D gene is left open where the match is weak. The size field is filled for only some rows; it gives once, few, many or a size class.

J gene: TRBJ2-3
D gene: .
V gene: TRBV5-1
clone size: few
CDR3 DNA: TGCGCCAGCAGCCCAAGACGGGGAACGACAGATACGCAGTATTTT
CDR3 protein: CASSPRRGTTDTQYF

J gene: TRBJ2-3
D gene: TRBD2
V gene: TRBV27
clone size: few
CDR3 DNA: TGTGCCAGCAGAGGGACTAGTTTTTTCGCAGATACGCAGTATTTT
CDR3 protein: CASRGTSFFADTQYF

J gene: TRBJ2-3
D gene: TRBD1
V gene: TRBV28
clone size: once
CDR3 DNA: TGTGCCAGCCGACAGGGGGGTGCAGATACGCAGTATTTT
CDR3 protein: CASRQGGADTQYF

J gene: TRBJ2-5
D gene: .
V gene: TRBV5-4
clone size: many
CDR3 DNA: TGTGCCAGCAGCTTGGCTGGGTTCCAAGAGACCCAGTACTTC
CDR3 protein: CASSLAGFQETQYF

J gene: TRBJ1-1
D gene: .
V gene: TRBV5-1
clone size: few
CDR3 DNA: TGCGCCAGCAGCTTGTACGCTCCCGGGGGCACTGAAGCTTTCTTT
CDR3 protein: CASSLYAPGGTEAFF

J gene: TRBJ1-2
D gene: .
V gene: TRBV12-3/TRBV12-4
clone size: .
CDR3 DNA: TGTGCCAGCAGTTTCATGGGGAGCAGGGCGCTTAACTATGGCTACACCTTC
CDR3 protein: CASSFMGSRALNYGYTF

J gene: TRBJ2-3
D gene: TRBD1
V gene: TRBV30
clone size: .
CDR3 DNA: TGTGCCTGGAACGGACAGGGCCGCACAGATACGCAGTATTTT
CDR3 protein: CAWNGQGRTDTQYF

J gene: TRBJ2-1
D gene: .
V gene: TRBV5-1
clone size: .
CDR3 DNA: TGCGCCAGCAGCTTATCCAGGGAGAATGAGCAGTTCTTC
CDR3 protein: CASSLSRENEQFF

J gene: TRBJ1-1
D gene: TRBD1
V gene: TRBV5-1
clone size: many
CDR3 DNA: TGCGCCAGCAGCACGACTCAGGGGGCGACTGAAGCTTTCTTT
CDR3 protein: CASSTTQGATEAFF

J gene: TRBJ2-3
D gene: .
V gene: TRBV11-3
clone size: .
CDR3 DNA: TGTGCCAGCAGCTTTATCTCAGGGGCACGGACAGATACGCAGTATTTT
CDR3 protein: CASSFISGARTDTQYF

J gene: TRBJ1-2
D gene: TRBD1
V gene: TRBV2
clone size: few
CDR3 DNA: TGTGCCAGCAGCGAGGGACAGTACTATGGCTACACCTTC
CDR3 protein: CASSEGQYYGYTF

J gene: TRBJ2-6
D gene: .
V gene: TRBV27
clone size: many
CDR3 DNA: TGTGCCAGCAGTTACCTGGGACCTGGGGCCAACGTCCTGACTTTC
CDR3 protein: CASSYLGPGANVLTF

J gene: TRBJ2-3
D gene: .
V gene: TRBV5-4
clone size: .
CDR3 DNA: TGTGCCAGCAGCTTGGATCAGGGTGGCGCAGATACGCAGTATTTT
CDR3 protein: CASSLDQGGADTQYF

J gene: TRBJ2-1
D gene: .
V gene: TRBV24-1
clone size: many
CDR3 DNA: TGTGCCACCAGTGATTTTAAGGACTCCTACAATGAGCAGTTCTTC
CDR3 protein: CATSDFKDSYNEQFF

J gene: TRBJ2-3
D gene: TRBD1
V gene: TRBV7-9
clone size: .
CDR3 DNA: TGTGCCAGCAAGAGAGCGACAGGGAGTGGCTCAGATACGCAGTATTTT
CDR3 protein: CASKRATGSGSDTQYF

J gene: TRBJ1-3
D gene: .
V gene: TRBV18
clone size: few
CDR3 DNA: TGTGCCAGCTCACCATGGGAGTACTCTGGAAACACCATATATTTT
CDR3 protein: CASSPWEYSGNTIYF

J gene: TRBJ2-2
D gene: TRBD2
V gene: TRBV20-1
clone size: .
CDR3 DNA: TGCAGTGCACTAGGGCCGGGACTAGCGGGGAGGGCGACCACCGGGGAGCTGTTTTTT
CDR3 protein: CSALGPGLAGRATTGELFF

J gene: TRBJ1-5
D gene: .
V gene: TRBV7-2
clone size: few
CDR3 DNA: TGTGCCAGCAGCTTAACCGGGGTTCATCAGCCCCAGCATTTT
CDR3 protein: CASSLTGVHQPQHF

J gene: TRBJ2-4
D gene: TRBD1
V gene: TRBV7-9
clone size: few
CDR3 DNA: TGTGCCAGCAGCTCAACAGGGGTAGCCAAAAACATTCAGTACTTC
CDR3 protein: CASSSTGVAKNIQYF

J gene: TRBJ2-1
D gene: TRBD2
V gene: TRBV5-4
clone size: many
CDR3 DNA: TGTGCCAGCAGCTCTAATAGCGGGAGCTCCTACAATGAGCAGTTCTTC
CDR3 protein: CASSSNSGSSYNEQFF

J gene: TRBJ2-1
D gene: TRBD2
V gene: TRBV29-1
clone size: .
CDR3 DNA: TGCAGCAGCGTTAAAGTAGCGGGAGAACGATTCTTC
CDR3 protein: CSSVKVAGERFF

J gene: TRBJ2-5
D gene: TRBD2
V gene: TRBV7-2
clone size: .
CDR3 DNA: TGTGCCAGCAGCTTACCTACTAGCGGGAGTAGGGAGACCCAGTACTTC
CDR3 protein: CASSLPTSGSRETQYF

J gene: TRBJ1-4
D gene: .
V gene: TRBV30
clone size: .
CDR3 DNA: TGTGCCTGGAGTGCGGGACGGAATAATGAAAAACTGTTTTTT
CDR3 protein: CAWSAGRNNEKLFF

J gene: TRBJ1-3
D gene: .
V gene: TRBV4-2
clone size: few
CDR3 DNA: TGTGCCAGCGGAAAGGAAACCGGAAACACCATATATTTT
CDR3 protein: CASGKETGNTIYF

J gene: TRBJ2-1
D gene: .
V gene: TRBV7-9
clone size: .
CDR3 DNA: TGTGCCAGCAGCTTAGGAGCTTGGTCGTTAAGCAATGAGCAGTTCTTC
CDR3 protein: CASSLGAWSLSNEQFF

J gene: TRBJ2-1
D gene: .
V gene: TRBV20-1
clone size: few
CDR3 DNA: TGCAGTGCTACTAAACTCAATGAGCAGTTCTTC
CDR3 protein: CSATKLNEQFF

J gene: TRBJ2-3
D gene: .
V gene: TRBV9
clone size: .
CDR3 DNA: TGTGCCAGCAGCGTAGTCGGGAACACAGATACGCAGTATTTT
CDR3 protein: CASSVVGNTDTQYF